The rows below give T cell receptor beta chains drawn from one sample of a study of graft-versus-host responses after intestinal transplantation. Libraries were prepared by immunoSEQ multiplex PCR; TCRdb keeps only in-frame clonotypes and omits some of them. This sample has about 110,000 clones, with around 90% found just once. These receptors' antigens are unknown. Sequenced material: unstimulated CD4+ T cells sorted from spleen or lymph node cells, taken before transplant. The receptors were gathered from a human donor who was the organ donor for an intestinal transplant. Both conserved end residues are part of each CDR3.

v_gene	j_gene	CDR3aa
TRBV30	TRBJ2-7	CAWSLDGFLEQYF
TRBV7-3	TRBJ1-6	CASSLRGTGVPNSPLHF
TRBV15	TRBJ2-1	CATSRPRTGGGNEQFF
TRBV11-1	NA	CASSFRLGHEQYF
TRBV11-2	TRBJ1-2	CASRPSGTGTRGHTF
TRBV25-1	TRBJ2-7	CASSELRDRRNYEQYF
TRBV18	TRBJ1-1	CASSPTQKGATEAFF
TRBV19	TRBJ1-3	CASSIRGAGRSSGNTIYF
TRBV11-2	TRBJ2-1	CASRAYRGNEQFF
TRBV6-1	TRBJ1-2	CATSRDYGYTF
TRBV7-6	TRBJ2-1	CASSSGRGANYNEQFF
TRBV7-8	TRBJ2-5	CASSLSGTQYF
TRBV14	TRBJ1-1	CASSQDISGTANTEAFF
TRBV27	TRBJ2-3	CASLLSGGAGTQYF
TRBV11-2	TRBJ2-7	CASSLRITYEQYF
TRBV11-3	TRBJ1-5	CASSSTNNQPQHF
TRBV4-1	TRBJ2-1	CASSQVRDQVFF
TRBV7-3	TRBJ2-5	CASSSIAGGQETQYF
TRBV11-3	TRBJ2-3	CASSFTSGTDTQYF
TRBV12-5	TRBJ2-2	CASGPRTGNTGELFF
TRBV4-1	TRBJ1-2	CASRTGGYGYTF
TRBV4-1	TRBJ2-5	CASSHLSGGAGETQYF
TRBV29-1	TRBJ2-1	CSAGQGGNEQFF
TRBV5-1	TRBJ1-2	CASSLGGRGIDYGYTF
TRBV11-3	TRBJ2-7	CASSYGTDYEQYF
TRBV5-6	TRBJ1-1	CASSLDTEAFF
TRBV7-9	TRBJ1-4	CASSPSATTNEKLFF
TRBV6-6	TRBJ1-5	CASSSPTGVHNQPQHF
TRBV2	TRBJ2-3	CASSEKVLPADTQYF
TRBV4-2	TRBJ2-7	CASSHPSGTSGSEQYF
TRBV7-2	TRBJ1-5	CASSQSNQPQHF
TRBV12-5	TRBJ1-5	CASGLVISGRNQPQHF
TRBV4-1	TRBJ2-1	CASSQWDSGGQYNEQFF
TRBV6-1	TRBJ1-5	CASSGVGRLDSNQPQHF
TRBV19	TRBJ1-2	CASSMEVAGYTF
TRBV12-1	TRBJ2-7	CASSFDLGTSGGVPYEQYF
TRBV9	TRBJ1-4	CASSLTGQEKLFF
TRBV9	TRBJ2-1	CASSVGLAGGPSYNEQFF
TRBV5-4	TRBJ2-5	CASSVAGGGETQYF
TRBV9	TRBJ2-1	CASSVVGESQFF
TRBV6-1	TRBJ1-1	CASSEGRWTEAFF
TRBV9	TRBJ2-7	CASSPGHNSYEQYF
TRBV28	TRBJ2-7	CASSFGLAVLSYEQYF
TRBV9	TRBJ1-4	CASSAGGTRSNEKLFF
TRBV6-5	TRBJ1-2	CASSYRTGGANGYTF
TRBV5-5	TRBJ1-4	CASSSYRGGDEKLFF
TRBV9	TRBJ2-5	CASSVGFGGTGGETQYF
TRBV19	TRBJ1-4	CASSLRVNNEKLFF
TRBV13	TRBJ1-3	CASSFLSGLKGNTIYF
TRBV5-1	TRBJ1-3	CASSWGNTIYF
TRBV25-1	TRBJ1-3	CASSASNRQAGNTIYF
TRBV10-3	NA	CATTRTDSYEQYF
TRBV11-2	TRBJ2-1	CASSLLGAAIYNEQFF
TRBV19	TRBJ1-5	CASSVGQVGSPQHF
TRBV5-1	TRBJ1-5	CASSHTGDQPQHF
TRBV23-1	TRBJ2-7	CASSHPGQGYYEQYF
TRBV12-5	TRBJ2-7	CASGSSLGPAGEQYF
TRBV19	NA	CASSIENPPEQYF
TRBV10-2	TRBJ1-6	CASYPMGRNNSPLHF
TRBV6-5	TRBJ1-1	CASSRTGNEAFF